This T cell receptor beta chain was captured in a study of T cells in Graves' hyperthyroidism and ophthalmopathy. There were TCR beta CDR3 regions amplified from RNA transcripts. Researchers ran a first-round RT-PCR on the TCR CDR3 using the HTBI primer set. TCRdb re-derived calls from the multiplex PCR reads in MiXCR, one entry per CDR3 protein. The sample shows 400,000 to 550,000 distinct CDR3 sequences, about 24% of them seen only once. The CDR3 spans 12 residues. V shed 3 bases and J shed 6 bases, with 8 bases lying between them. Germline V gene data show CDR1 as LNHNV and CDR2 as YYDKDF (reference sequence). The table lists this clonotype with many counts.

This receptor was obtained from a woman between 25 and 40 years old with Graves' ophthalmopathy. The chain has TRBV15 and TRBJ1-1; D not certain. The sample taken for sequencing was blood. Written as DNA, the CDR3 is TGTGCCACCAGCAGGGCCGGTGCTGAAGCTTTCTTT. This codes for CATSRAGAEAFF. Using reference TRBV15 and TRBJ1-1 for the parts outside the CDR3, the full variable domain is DAMVIQNPRYQVTQFGKPVTLSCSQTLNHNVMYWYQQKSSQAPKLLFHYYDKDFNNEADTPDNFQSRRPNTSFCFLDIRSPGLGDTAMYLCATSRAGAEAFFGQGTRLTVV.